The rows below give T cell receptor beta chains drawn from one sample of a study of T cell repertoires in cytomegalovirus infection. MiXCR, run by TCRdb on the reads, gives a single entry per CDR3 protein. The sample comprises roughly 310,000 distinct CDR3 sequences, about 17% of which are singletons, and approximately 12% rests with the top ten. The sample was PBMCs. The receptors stem from a human donor in good health (CMV status not recorded). Some clones in this sample may be carry-over from other donors' samples. The CDR3 runs from the conserved cysteine through the conserved F or W. D genes are given only for firm matches. The size of a clone is reported for some rows only, either as once, few or many, or as a class for expanded clones.

v_call	d_call	j_call	clone_size	cdr3_aa	cdr3_nt
TRBV11-2	.	TRBJ2-1	.	CASSSYRPPYNEQFF	TGTGCCAGCAGCTCCTACAGGCCCCCCTACAATGAGCAGTTCTTC
TRBV20-1	.	TRBJ1-1	.	CSGLNTEAFF	TGCAGTGGCTTGAACACTGAAGCTTTCTTT
TRBV7-2	.	TRBJ1-3	.	CASSPTPRVGLSGNTIYF	TGTGCCAGCAGCCCAACCCCCCGGGTAGGGCTCTCTGGAAACACCATATATTTT
TRBV20-1	.	TRBJ1-1	.	CSARTGLGTEAFF	TGCAGTGCTAGAACGGGGTTAGGGACTGAAGCTTTCTTT
TRBV19	.	TRBJ1-4	.	CASSISGFSEKLFF	TGTGCCAGTAGTATATCTGGGTTTAGTGAAAAACTGTTTTTT
TRBV20-1	.	TRBJ2-7	.	CSARDLAGKNEQYF	TGCAGTGCTAGAGATCTAGCAGGTAAAAACGAGCAGTACTTC
TRBV7-2	.	TRBJ2-2	many	CASSPYRYGELFF	TGTGCCAGCAGCCCCTATCGTTACGGGGAGCTGTTTTTT
TRBV3-1	.	TRBJ2-3	.	CASSQERGFFTDTQYF	TGTGCCAGCAGCCAAGAGCGTGGCTTTTTCACAGATACGCAGTATTTT
TRBV12-3/TRBV12-4	TRBD1	TRBJ1-2	many	CASSPDRDLGYTF	TGTGCCAGCAGTCCCGACAGGGACCTTGGCTACACCTTC
TRBV7-2	TRBD2	TRBJ2-7	many	CASSFTSGGSYEQYF	TGTGCCAGCAGCTTTACTAGCGGGGGCTCCTACGAGCAGTACTTC
TRBV19	.	TRBJ2-1	.	CASQDGSGANEQFF	TGTGCCAGTCAGGACGGGTCGGGGGCTAATGAGCAGTTCTTC
TRBV7-9	TRBD1	TRBJ1-6	many	CASSLAGQDFNSPLHF	TGTGCCAGCAGCTTAGCGGGACAGGATTTTAATTCACCCCTCCACTTT
TRBV7-9	.	TRBJ1-5	few	CASSPQSSNQPQHF	TGTGCCAGCAGCCCGCAGAGCAGCAATCAGCCCCAGCATTTT
TRBV7-2	.	TRBJ1-4	many	CASSLVGVEKLFF	TGTGCCAGCAGCTTAGTAGGGGTTGAAAAACTGTTTTTT
TRBV2	TRBD2	TRBJ2-1	few	CASVTSGGAGEQFF	TGTGCCAGCGTGACTAGCGGGGGGGCCGGTGAGCAGTTCTTC
TRBV3-1	.	TRBJ2-7	.	CASSHPLGTGHEQYF	TGTGCCAGCAGCCACCCACTAGGAACGGGCCACGAGCAGTACTTC